This T cell receptor beta chain was captured by sequencing in a study of cytomegalovirus exposure and HLA in healthy donors (TCRdb year 2017). Regarding the study in general: An earlier analysis of fewer than 750 of the donors reported 276 Gb of sequence data and approximately 120 million unique TCR beta sequences obtained from about 180 million T cells. An early release covering around 630 HLA-typed donors comprised about 320 gigabases of sequencing data and some 79 million unique TCR sequences. The genetic ancestry cluster associated with self-reported Caucasian donors included over 80% of the roughly 390 genotyped donors. The study aimed to test whether cataloging public T cell receptors could reveal signatures of past pathogen exposure. Using immunosequencing, the study profiled T cell repertoires from about 610 subjects and related those repertoires to cytomegalovirus serostatus. Along with the approximately 620-subject first cohort, a separate validation cohort of more than 90 different subjects was used. The study combined high-throughput TCR immunosequencing, statistical association of individual TCRs with disease status, and machine learning to predict cytomegalovirus infection status. A later analysis re-analyzed previously published TCR beta repertoires from 666 donors and added high-resolution HLA genotyping to study TCR occurrence patterns. In the later analysis, no new phenotypic data were used to find candidate immune exposures; instead, reliance was placed on TCR beta sequences and their occurrence across donors. An earlier analysis of several hundred of the donors used high-throughput TCR beta sequencing to judge whether each TCR beta V gene segment behaved as functional or pseudogenic. Donor age, sex, ethnicity and CMV serostatus were compiled alongside the repertoire data. A later genetic analysis used genome-wide SNP genotypes for about 60% of the 666 donors, treating that subset as a discovery cohort. Every discovery cohort repertoire had been produced on one sequencing platform. HLA typing covered class I and class II loci at four-digit resolution. Typing coverage varied by locus: roughly 620-640 donors for A, B, C, DRB1 and DQB1; around 560 for DQA1; more than 600 for DPA1; approximately 490 for DPB1. Roughly five DR-DQ haplotypes were handled as single units for association and clustering, since linkage in the cohort was strong. Across roughly 420 genotyped donors of the cohort, an average of 235,054 unique TCR beta nucleotide sequences per donor were sequenced, and about a sixth of those sequences were non-productive. The research as a whole found: An association between a missense DCLRE1C variant and V-gene and J-gene trimming of TCR beta chains was found in a later genetic analysis and replicated in an independent cohort. Because HLA typing was unavailable for some donors at each locus, only the typed subset was used in association tests. Compared with equally common non-associated chains, HLA-associated TCR beta chains in a later analysis were more clonally expanded and had lower generation probabilities. In a later analysis, several top co-occurrence clusters were reported to appear linked to parvovirus B19, influenza, CMV and Epstein-Barr virus. According to the authors, the approach could potentially be generalized to other disease states and immunological phenotypes. In this cohort, only TCR beta chains were sequenced, and detectable features were limited by the absence of alpha or paired-chain data. A further reported finding was that TCR beta sequences accurately predicted the HLA-A and HLA-B alleles for most subjects in the first cohort. In the study, roughly 160 TCR beta chains were listed as associated with cytomegalovirus. Correlated functional status among segregating V segments might be attributable to linkage disequilibrium, but an unknown experimental factor could not be ruled out. Presence/absence analyses assumed roughly uniform sequencing depth across donors, an assumption that may not hold. Strong co-occurrence of HLA alleles, especially DR and DQ, made assigning TCR associations to individual alleles difficult. A later analysis found that TCR association rates varied across HLA loci, with DRB1 alleles showing the most associated TCRs and HLA-C alleles the fewest. At a false discovery rate of 0.05, a later analysis linked 15,000 to 20,000 TCR beta sequences to specific HLA alleles. Compared with the approximately 600-donor mean, donors in an Asian-associated ancestry cluster had fewer N-insertions in productive TCRs, according to a later genetic analysis. In vitro tests confirmed that a few of the cytomegalovirus-associated TCR beta chains recognize cytomegalovirus antigens. Most TCR sequences were observed very rarely across donors, whereas some public TCRs were present in many individuals. Cytomegalovirus status was reported to be diagnosed by the classifier with high specificity and sensitivity in both the original and validation cohorts. The sequencing pipeline was judged likely to have produced a cluster of highly shared sequence variants as a technical artifact. Some IMGT-functional V segments, including TRBV6-2 and TRBV6-3, could not be told apart with the 87-base-pair reads, so those segments were excluded. For the cohort, immune exposure information was limited to CMV serostatus. Because counts were too low, under 20 rarely observed V segments, including chromosome 9 orphons, were left out of the earlier analysis of approximately 580 of the donors. In an earlier analysis of some 500 of the donors, most TCR beta V segments were observed in productive rearrangements about 87% or about 30% of the time, broadly matching IMGT annotations. Most CMV-associated TCR beta chains appeared to be HLA-restricted in a later analysis, and the HLA associations seemed to be driven largely by CMV exposure.

A word on this clone: What this receptor recognizes is not known. Base qualities are not recorded, but no much larger clone differs from it by a single base.

CDR1 and CDR2, looked up from the germline V gene, are SGHRS and YFSETQ. V loses 5 bases at its end and J loses 2 bases; junction bases beyond the gene matches: 3. The CDR3, from cysteine to phenylalanine, totals 13 residues. The CDR3 DNA has 39 bases and is translated from base 1. Libraries were constructed by the immunoSEQ multiplex PCR assay. The multiplex PCR relied on a mix of 60 forward primers for TCR Vbeta segments and 13 reverse primers for TCR Jbeta segments. The CDR3 region of rearranged TCR beta genes was amplified from genomic DNA by a multiplex PCR assay. The Illumina HiSeq System was used to sequence the amplified TCR beta libraries as 87-base-pair reads. Regarding the original processing steps: A later analysis counted approximately 76 million unique TCR beta chains across the 640 or so repertoires, and approximately 11 million of these chains were shared by at least two donors. Raw reads were error-corrected and collapsed into unique sequences with a nearest-neighbor algorithm that merged closely related sequences to remove PCR and sequencing errors. CDR3 sequences were aligned to IMGT reference sequences to assign V, D and J gene segments. For a sequence to be retained, a match of at least six nucleotides was required to both a V gene segment and a J gene segment. Rearrangements were called productive when the CDR3 lacked stop codons and stayed in frame with V and J; all others were non-productive. CDR3 was defined by IMGT convention, running from the second conserved V-encoded cysteine to the conserved J-encoded phenylalanine. The earlier analysis of fewer than 700 of the donors excluded sequences that lacked an unambiguous match to a single V gene segment. In an earlier analysis of approximately 560 of the donors, a V segment was called functional when productive rearrangements were above 56.7%, and segregating when the standard deviation between donors exceeded 5%. A statistical classification framework was built for diagnosing cytomegalovirus status from the catalog of TCR beta chain sequences. V and J gene assignment, in a later analysis, came from comparing TCR nucleotide sequences with IMGT/GENE-DB human TR gene sequences. In a later analysis, CDR3 sequences and most-parsimonious VDJ recombination scenarios were assigned using the TCRdist pipeline. A later analysis defined each TCR beta chain by its CDR3 amino acid sequence plus V-gene family, and excluded reads lacking a unique V-gene family. A later analysis removed nearly 600 highly shared, low-generation-probability nucleotide sequences to deal with suspected cross-contamination and a sequencing artifact. In a later analysis, a clonal expansion index was calculated for each public chain from normalized within-repertoire ranks of inferred template counts. In a later analysis, generation probabilities were computed with a VDJ recombination model fitted to out-of-frame rearrangements, and the resulting probabilities were checked against IGoR. In a later analysis, TCR-TCR, TCR-HLA and TCR-CMV co-occurrence was scored with hypergeometric tests, and a repertoire-size bias correction was applied to TCR pairs. A later analysis estimated false discovery rates by permuting HLA or CMV assignments 20 times. In a later analysis, co-occurring TCRs were grouped using DBSCAN, with TCRdist sequence similarity added in when clustering inside HLA-allele-positive subsets. Repertoires with fewer than 30,000 or more than 120,000 public chains were left out of co-occurrence clustering, as were four to six repertoires with anomalous nucleotide sharing. TCRdb re-hosts the immuneACCESS table, in-frame sequences only. Its copies lack some clones; in the studies checked, an unresolved V gene accounts for under half of them, and the cause for the rest is not known. Clone size and the V and J calls come from that table; the DNA yielded D and trimming. The table for this sample lists about 200,000 clones; just over 75% of them were counted only once. The top ten clonotypes cover 1.5% to 2% of the sample.

In total, roughly 670 healthy bone marrow donors made up the cohort. Cohort members were all nominally healthy when sampled, although unrecorded immune exposures were likely present. The donor was CMV seronegative and was included in the group of approximately 350 seronegative cohort members. A peripheral blood sample was provided by each donor, and peripheral blood mononuclear cells were used for TCR beta sequencing. The Qiagen DNeasy Blood Extraction Kit was used to extract genomic DNA from the blood cell samples. This TCR came from a man aged 25 to 40 in good health and CMV-seronegative. The sequencing sample was made of PBMCs. Rearrangement joined TRBV5-1 to TRBJ2-7; 8 bases in between match TRBD1. The DNA is TGCGCCAGCAGTCGGGACAGGACCTACGAGCAGTACTTC. Its protein product is CASSRDRTYEQYF. The CDR3 plus the reference TRBV5-1 and TRBJ2-7 genes for the other parts give the full variable domain: KAGVTQTPRYLIKTRGQQVTLSCSPISGHRSVSWYQQTPGQGLQFLFEYFSETQRNKGNFPGRFSGRQFSNSRSEMNVSTLELGDSALYLCASSRDRTYEQYFGPGTRLTVT.